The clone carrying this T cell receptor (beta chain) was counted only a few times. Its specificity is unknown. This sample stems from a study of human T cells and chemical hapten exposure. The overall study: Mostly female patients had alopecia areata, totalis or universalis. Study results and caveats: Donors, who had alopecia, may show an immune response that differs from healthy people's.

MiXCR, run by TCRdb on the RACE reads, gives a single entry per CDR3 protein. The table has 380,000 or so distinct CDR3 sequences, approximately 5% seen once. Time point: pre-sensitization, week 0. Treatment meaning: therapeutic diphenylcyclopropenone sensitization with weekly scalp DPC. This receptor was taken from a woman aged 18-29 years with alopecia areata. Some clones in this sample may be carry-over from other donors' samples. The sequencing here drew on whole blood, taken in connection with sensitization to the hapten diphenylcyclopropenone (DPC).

The CDR3 protein is CASSRSGGGAGELFF. CDR3 DNA sequence: TGTGCCAGCAGTCGTAGCGGGGGGGGCGCCGGGGAGCTGTTTTTT. V is TRBV28 and J is TRBJ2-2; 11 positions match TRBD2. This CDR3 spans 15 amino acids. V trimming: 5 bases; J trimming: 6 bases; junction bases outside the gene matches: 5. Germline V gene sequence: CDR1 MDHEN, CDR2 SYDVKM.